The clone carrying this TCR beta chain was detected ten times or more. Its target is not known. This entry comes from a study of neurological immune-mediated disorders. Germline values: CDR1 MGHDK, CDR2 SYGVNS. V lost 1 base and J lost 2, with 15 bases in between. This CDR3 contains 16 residues. Time point indicated: longitudinal time-point 3. PBMCs stored at -80 C, numbering 2 million, were the origin of the unsorted libraries. Overall study results and limits: None of the CDR3 amino acid sequences of expanded clones were shared across subjects, and this suggested private repertoires in all groups. Healthy controls had more TCR clonal expansion than multiple sclerosis, which showed the least, whereas HTLV-1-associated myelopathy showed the most.

TCRdb independently ran MiXCR on the 5' RACE reads; one entry per CDR3 protein. Of roughly 100,000 distinct CDR3 sequences listed, 10% to 12% are singletons. Sequencing was carried out using PBMCs. The chain combines TRBV25-1 with TRBJ2-7, with D tentatively TRBD1 (7 bases). This TCR was sampled from a female donor with HTLV-1-associated myelopathy (HAM/TSP). Here the CDR3 DNA reads TGTGCCAGCAGTGAATCAGGGGGGTTGGGGACCTACGAGCAGTACTTC. It codes for CASSESGGLGTYEQYF.